A single T cell receptor beta chain is shown here with its context. Its antigen is not identified. Looked up from germline, CDR1 is MNHEY and CDR2 is SVGAGI. V lost 2 bases, J lost 7 bases, and 15 bases lay in between. The CDR3 loop spans 15 amino acids. This sample stems from a study of cytomegalovirus exposure and HLA in healthy donors. Vbeta (60) and Jbeta (13) primers were used in the PCR. Profiling relied on immunoSEQ multiplex PCR, and the TCRdb table lists in-frame clones only, not all of them. The sample lists some 200,000 clones, more than 80% occurring once. Study-wide results and limits: Some V segments could not be told apart, so they were left out, TRBV6-2 and TRBV6-3 among them. When analyzed later, a missense DCLRE1C variant was found to be linked to TCR beta V- and J-gene trimming. Cytomegalovirus-associated TCR beta chains were listed, numbering approximately 150.

The sequencing input was PBMCs. This chain joins TRBV6-5 and TRBJ2-1; tentative D call: TRBD2 (5 bases). This receptor was identified in a woman aged 45-60 years in good health and CMV-seropositive. CDR3 region: CASSYAGGRSNEQFF. CDR3 DNA: TGTGCCAGCAGTTACGCGGGCGGGCGGAGTAATGAGCAGTTCTTC.